Presented here are 24 T cell receptor beta chains from one specimen sequenced in a study of STAT3 mutations in large granular lymphocyte leukemia. Study-wide results and limits: Every T-LGLL patient had at least one immunodominant TCRbeta clonotype.

These TCRs are of unknown antigen specificity. Only in-frame clones appear in the TCRdb table, and some are missing; sequencing was by immunoSEQ multiplex PCR. The table has 15,000 to 20,000 clones, approximately 90% seen once. Sequenced material: peripheral blood mononuclear cells. The receptors shown here come from a man between 60 and 75 years old with T-cell large granular lymphocyte leukemia. Some clones in this sample may be carry-over from other donors' samples.

V usage is TRBV19 and J usage is TRBJ2-2; 10 positions agree with TRBD2. This CDR3 region has 16 residues. J was trimmed by 4 bases and V by 7 bases; bases with no gene match: 9. CDR1 is LNHDA and CDR2 is SQIVND in the germline V gene (reference sequence). In nucleotides, the CDR3 is TGTGCCAGTAAGGTCCTAGCGGGAGCGGGCACCGGGGAGCTGTTTTTT. It specifies CASKVLAGAGTGELFF.

V and J are TRBV30 and TRBJ2-1; 7 nucleotides match TRBD1. The CDR3 runs to 14 residues. Germline V lookup: CDR1 GTSNPN, CDR2 SVGIG (reference sequence). Trimming cost V 8 bases and J 6 bases; bases outside gene matches: 13. Written as DNA, the CDR3 is TGTGCCGGTACCCGGGACAGTCTAGCCAATGAGCAGTTCTTC. Amino acids: CAGTRDSLANEQFF.

The chain uses TRBV5-6 and TRBJ1-5; D ambiguous. Germline V lookup: CDR1 SGHDT, CDR2 YYEEEE. Trimming cost V 0 bases and J 6 bases, with 10 bases left between them. The length of the CDR3 is 14 residues. For the CDR3, the DNA is TGTGCCAGCAGCTTGGGGGAGGGCAGTCAGCCCCAGCATTTT. Encoded protein: CASSLGEGSQPQHF. The full variable domain, in which reference TRBV5-6 and TRBJ1-5 provide the parts outside the CDR3, is DAGVTQSPTHLIKTRGQQVTLRCSPKSGHDTVSWYQQALGQGPQFIFQYYEEEERQRGNFPDRFSGHQFPNYSSELNVNALLLGDSALYLCASSLGEGSQPQHFGDGTRLSIL.

This chain joins TRBV5-1 and TRBJ1-5, with TRBD1 matching 9 bases. Trimming at V came to 4 bases and at J to 6 bases, leaving 8 bases not matched to a gene. Germline CDR1 and CDR2: SGHRS and YFSETQ. CDR3 length: 15 residues. In DNA form, the CDR3 reads TGCGCCAGCAGCGCGATGCCGGACAGGGGTCAGCCCCAGCATTTT. Translating gives CASSAMPDRGQPQHF.

This chain uses TRBV27 with TRBJ1-2, with TRBD1 matching over 8 bases. The ends lost 3 bases at V and 14 bases at J; junction bases unmatched: 11. CDR1 and CDR2 (germline): MNHEY, SMNVEV (reference sequence). This CDR3 comprises 13 residues. The CDR3 loop reads CASSLSQGAVSTF. CDR3 DNA sequence: TGTGCCAGCAGTTTGTCTCAGGGGGCTGTGAGTACCTTC.

A single count supports this clone. J is TRBJ2-1 and V is TRBV7-2; TRBD1 might be the D (5 bases). CDR1 and CDR2 from the germline V gene are SGHTA and FQGNSA. Trimming took 1 base from V and 2 from J, leaving 9 bases between them. CDR3 length: 15 amino acids. The CDR3 DNA reads as TGTGCCAGCAGCTTAGTCAGGGCGGCCTACAATGAGCAGTTCTTC. Encoded protein: CASSLVRAAYNEQFF.

This chain links TRBV28 with TRBJ1-2, with D hard to call. V was shortened by 3 bases and J by 1 base, with 12 bases between the two germline ends. This CDR3 is 15 amino acids long. CDR1 MDHEN and CDR2 SYDVKM come from the germline V gene. CDR3 protein: CASSFNEGLNYGYTF. The DNA of the CDR3 is TGTGCCAGCAGTTTTAACGAAGGTCTTAACTATGGCTACACCTTC.

The chain carries TRBV25-1 and TRBJ2-1; 12 bases fit TRBD2. The junction had 10 bases not matched to a gene; V was cut back by 6 bases and J by 7 bases. The CDR3 consists of 16 residues. Per the germline V gene, CDR1 is MGHDK and CDR2 is SYGVNS. The CDR3 DNA reads as TGTGCCAGCAGCCCAAAAAGGCTAGCGGGAGGGAATGAGCAGTTCTTC. This codes for CASSPKRLAGGNEQFF.

The chain links TRBV29-1 to TRBJ1-1, with a possible D match to TRBD1 (5 bases). V was trimmed by 7 bases and J by 5 bases, leaving 11 bases between them. The germline gives CDR1 SQVTM, CDR2 ANQGSEA. The CDR3 contains 11 residues. The CDR3 region has the DNA TGCAGCGAAGGGGCGCGGACTGAAGCTTTCTTT. Protein sequence: CSEGARTEAFF. The full variable domain, completed using reference TRBV29-1 and TRBJ1-1, is SAVISQKPSRDICQRGTSLTIQCQVDSQVTMMFWYRQQPGQSLTLIATANQGSEATYESGFVIDKFPISRPNLTFSTLTVSNMSPEDSSIYLCSEGARTEAFFGQGTRLTVV.

The chain recombines TRBV4-2 with TRBJ2-7; 7 bases are shared with TRBD1. CDR3 length: 15 residues. CDR1 is LGHNA, CDR2 YNFKEQ, per germline. With 1 base clipped from V and 6 bases from J, the junction kept 9 bases outside the gene matches. The CDR3 region has the DNA TGTGCCAGCAGCCAAGTCCCGACAGGGTTGGGCGAGCAGTACTTC. This encodes CASSQVPTGLGEQYF.

The chain is built from TRBV6-6 and TRBJ1-3; 7 bases agree with TRBD1. Germline V lookup: CDR1 MNHNY, CDR2 SVGAGI (reference sequence). The junction had 5 bases not matched to a gene; V was cut back by 2 bases and J by 4 bases. CDR3 length: 15 amino acids. Written as DNA, the CDR3 is TGTGCCAGCAGTTACCCCGCAGGGGGGGGAAACACCATATATTTT. It yields the protein CASSYPAGGGNTIYF.

The table lists this clone with a few counts. This chain joins TRBV5-4 and TRBJ2-5, with TRBD2 identical over 7 bases. Per the germline V gene, CDR1 is SGHNT and CDR2 is YYREEE (reference sequence). V lost 5 bases to trimming and J lost 5 bases; unmatched junction nucleotides: 18. This CDR3 region has 17 residues. CDR3 bases: TGTGCCAGCAGTCCCCCCCGGGGGAGGGCCCTGTTTGAGACCCAGTACTTC. Residues: CASSPPRGRALFETQYF.

The CDR3, as DNA: TGCAGCGTAGCAATAGCGGGAGGGCCCAATGAGCAGTTCTTC. It specifies CSVAIAGGPNEQFF. The rearrangement uses TRBV29-1 and TRBJ2-1; TRBD2 matches at 11 bases. This CDR3 comprises 14 residues. V trimming: 6 bases; J trimming: 6 bases; junction bases outside the gene matches: 7. Germline assignment: CDR1 SQVTM and CDR2 ANQGSEA.

The J gene is TRBJ1-4, the V gene TRBV6-6; no definite D call. V was cut by 7 bases and J by 5 bases, with 11 bases left in between. Looked up from germline, CDR1 is MNHNY and CDR2 is SVGAGI (reference sequence). The CDR3 loop spans 13 amino acids. The CDR3 nucleotides read TGTGCCAGCACCCCCTCAGGAAATGAAAAACTGTTTTTT. Its translation is CASTPSGNEKLFF.

The J gene is TRBJ2-7, the V gene TRBV28; D remains unclear. CDR3 length: 14 residues. Trimming took off 3 bases at V and 1 base at J, with 10 bases between the two ends. Germline values: CDR1 MDHEN, CDR2 SYDVKM. The CDR3 region is CASSFDWDSYEQYF. The CDR3, as DNA: TGTGCCAGCAGTTTCGACTGGGATTCCTACGAGCAGTACTTC.

The V gene is TRBV18, the J gene TRBJ2-7; D may correspond to TRBD1 or TRBD2 (6 bases each). This CDR3 region has 13 residues. With 3 bases removed from V and 3 bases from J, the gap between germline ends came to 9 bases. CDR1 and CDR2 from the germline V gene are KGHSH and LQKENI. This chain's CDR3 is CASSPEGGYEQYF. Written as DNA, the CDR3 is TGTGCCAGCTCACCCGAGGGGGGCTACGAGCAGTACTTC.

The chain joins TRBV7-9 to TRBJ2-7; TRBD2 matches 12 bases. The junction had 11 bases not matched to a gene; V was cut back by 2 bases and J by 6 bases. This CDR3 comprises 17 residues. Germline CDR1 reads SEHNR; CDR2 reads FQNEAQ (reference sequence). The CDR3 DNA follows: TGTGCCAGCAGCTTACCGACTAGCGGGAGAGGTCGGGGCGAGCAGTACTTC. It translates to CASSLPTSGRGRGEQYF.

CDR3 nucleotide sequence: TGCGCCAGCAGCTTGGCCGTAACCCGAGGGGATGAGCAGTTCTTC. Its translation: CASSLAVTRGDEQFF. The chain recombines TRBV5-1 with TRBJ2-1; the D call may be TRBD1 or TRBD2 (5 bases each). The germline V gene encodes CDR1 SGHRS and CDR2 YFSETQ. This CDR3 spans 15 amino acids. Trimming removed 0 bases at V and 8 bases at J, with 15 bases between.

This chain connects TRBV5-4 to TRBJ2-7; 11 bases are shared with TRBD2. Germline lookup yields CDR1 SGHNT and CDR2 YYREEE (reference sequence). The V segment lost 4 bases and the J segment 2 bases; nucleotides outside the gene matches: 8. The CDR3 runs to 16 residues. CDR3 DNA: TGTGCCAGCAGCCTCACTAGCGGGAGACCTCCCTACGAGCAGTACTTC. Encoded protein: CASSLTSGRPPYEQYF.

The chain links TRBV18 to TRBJ2-3, with D possibly matching TRBD1 (6 bases). Per germline, CDR1 KGHSH and CDR2 LQKENI. The germline V and J ends were trimmed by 6 bases and 1 base, with 14 bases remaining between them. The CDR3 extends over 15 amino acids. CDR3 sequence (DNA): TGTGCCAGCTCGTTCGGACAGATGGGCACAGATACGCAGTATTTT. Encoded protein: CASSFGQMGTDTQYF.

V is TRBV4-2 and J is TRBJ2-5; 8 nucleotides match TRBD2. The CDR3 length is 17 residues. J lost 9 bases, V lost 0 bases, and 15 bases had no gene match. Germline-derived CDR1 and CDR2 are LGHNA and YNFKEQ. CDR3 sequence reads: CASSQDQGTSVTSPQYF. The CDR3 coding sequence is TGTGCCAGCAGCCAAGATCAAGGGACTAGTGTAACCAGTCCCCAGTACTTC.

The V gene is TRBV10-3, the J gene TRBJ2-5; D remains unclear. Per germline, CDR1 ENHRY and CDR2 SYGVKD. This CDR3 spans 15 amino acids. Trimming took 4 bases from V and 0 from J, leaving 12 bases between them. In DNA, the CDR3 is TGTGCCATCAGTGGCCTCGGTGGGAACCAAGAGACCCAGTACTTC. It codes for CAISGLGGNQETQYF.

This chain joins TRBV28 and TRBJ2-4, with D tentatively TRBD1 or TRBD2 (5 bases each). Germline V CDR1 and CDR2: MDHEN, SYDVKM. This CDR3 comprises 16 residues. V lost 4 bases and J lost 6, with 19 bases in between. CDR3 DNA sequence: TGTGCCAGCAGTTCCCCCGTAGCTGAGGGGAGAAACATTCAGTACTTC. As protein: CASSSPVAEGRNIQYF. The full variable domain, completed using reference TRBV28 and TRBJ2-4, is DVKVTQSSRYLVKRTGEKVFLECVQDMDHENMFWYRQDPGLGLRLIYFSYDVKMKEKGDIPEGYSVSREKKERFSLILESASTNQTSMYLCASSSPVAEGRNIQYFGAGTRLSVL.

The V and J genes are TRBV5-1 and TRBJ2-3, with unresolved D. Germline loops: CDR1 SGHRS, CDR2 YFSETQ. V dropped 4 bases and J dropped 4 bases, with 13 bases sitting between them. This CDR3 is 14 amino acids long. In DNA form, the CDR3 reads TGCGCCAGCAGCGCGGACCCCGGAGCAGATACGCAGTATTTT. It specifies CASSADPGADTQYF.